The 7 T cell receptor beta chains given below trace back to one sample, sequenced in a study of vaccination and CD4 T cells after COVID-19. For these receptors, no antigen is known. The Oncomine TCR Beta short-read assay was applied to DNA of cultured CD4+ T cells. Each CDR3 protein gets one entry after TCRdb re-called the PCR reads with MiXCR. The table has fewer than 25,000 distinct CDR3 sequences, about 44% seen once. Treatment of the sample: approximately 11-day PBMC culture with coronavirus spike peptide pools or control peptides (ViraFEST assay). This material consisted of CD4+ T cells from blood, cultured in vitro, taken before SARS-CoV-2 vaccination. Receptors were obtained from a human donor who had recovered from COVID-19.

This chain uses TRBV6-2 or TRBV6-3 with TRBJ2-6; D might be TRBD1 (6 bases). V dropped 6 bases and J dropped 2 bases, with 14 bases sitting between them. Germline CDR1 MNHEY, CDR2 SVGEGT. The CDR3 sequence is 16 residues long. CDR3 protein: CASRRDRSPGANVLTF. The CDR3 nucleotides read TGTGCCAGCAGGCGCGACAGGTCTCCTGGGGCCAACGTCCTGACTTTC.

This chain joins TRBV5-1 and TRBJ2-2; 7 bases are a match to TRBD1. This CDR3 has 14 amino acids. Germline CDR1 reads SGHRS; CDR2 reads YFSETQ. V was clipped by 4 bases and J by 4 bases; unmatched bases: 4. CDR3: CASSRDSATGELFF. The CDR3, as DNA: TGCGCCAGCAGCCGGGACAGCGCCACCGGGGAGCTGTTTTTT.

V gene TRBV19 combines with J gene TRBJ1-6, with a possible D match to TRBD1 (5 bases). CDR1 and CDR2 (germline): LNHDA, SQIVND (reference sequence). The CDR3 is made up of 17 amino acids. V was shortened by 7 bases and J by 0 bases, with 16 bases between the two germline ends. The CDR3 sequence: CASTGTAWGSYNSPLHF. The CDR3 coding sequence is TGTGCCAGTACCGGGACCGCATGGGGCTCCTATAATTCACCCCTCCACTTT. The full variable domain, its missing parts supplied by reference TRBV19 and TRBJ1-6, is DGGITQSPKYLFRKEGQNVTLSCEQNLNHDAMYWYRQDPGQGLRLIYYSQIVNDFQKGDIAEGYSVSREKKESFPLTVTSAQKNPTAFYLCASTGTAWGSYNSPLHFGNGTRLTVT.

In its sample, this clonotype was seen a few times. This chain connects TRBV7-8 to TRBJ1-2; D is possibly TRBD1 (5 bases). V shed 7 bases and J shed 7 bases, with 19 bases lying between them. Germline V lookup: CDR1 SGHVS, CDR2 FQNEAQ. The length of the CDR3 is 14 residues. The CDR3, as DNA: TGTGCCAGCACCCCAATTGCGGGGGGACTTGGCTACACCTTC. Translation gives CASTPIAGGLGYTF.

This clonotype was recorded only once. The J gene is TRBJ2-5, the V gene TRBV4-1; D perhaps matches TRBD2 (7 bases). CDR3 size: 17 residues. V was pared by 2 bases and J by 2 bases, with 18 bases between. The germline CDR1 and CDR2 sequences are MGHRA and YSYEKL. The CDR3 nucleotides read TGCGCCAGCAGCCAACGGGGGGCGGTCCGGGAGCAAGAGACCCAGTACTTC. Translation: CASSQRGAVREQETQYF.

CDR3 protein: CASSVRTETYGYTF. The CDR3 DNA is TGTGCCAGCAGTGTAAGGACTGAAACCTATGGCTACACCTTC. This rearrangement joins TRBV2 to TRBJ1-2; D ambiguous. With 4 bases removed from V and 4 bases from J, the gap between germline ends came to 13 bases. Germline assignment: CDR1 SNHLY and CDR2 FYNNEI. The CDR3 is made up of 14 amino acids.

V is TRBV19 and J is TRBJ2-2; the D is unclear. The CDR3 is 14 amino acids. V lost 7 bases, J lost 1 base, and 10 bases lay in between. Germline CDR1 LNHDA, CDR2 SQIVND (reference sequence). As DNA, the CDR3 is TGTGCCAGTAATCCCGCCGGGAACACCGGGGAGCTGTTTTTT. Amino acids: CASNPAGNTGELFF.